A single sample is the source of the 5 T cell receptor beta chains below, sequenced in a study of cytomegalovirus exposure and HLA in healthy donors. Primers for the PCR totalled 60 Vbeta and 13 Jbeta. Clones were read by immunoSEQ multiplex PCR, and TCRdb kept only the in-frame ones, dropping some. The sample shows some 110,000 clones, roughly three quarters of them seen only once. Sequencing used PBMCs. Receptors originate from a middle-aged woman in good health and CMV-seronegative.

The chain uses TRBV6-5 and TRBJ1-1; 8 bases fit TRBD1. Germline V gives CDR1 MNHEY, CDR2 SVGAGI. V gave up 6 bases and J gave up 5 bases; unmatched junction bases: 11. The CDR3 covers 15 residues. CDR3 sequence (DNA): TGTGCCAGCAGGGACCAGGGGGCCGCAAGGACTGAAGCTTTCTTT. This gives the protein CASRDQGAARTEAFF.

The chain employs TRBV7-9 and TRBJ2-2; 9 bases are shared with TRBD2. Trimming cost V 2 bases and J 4 bases; bases outside gene matches: 5. The CDR3 spans 16 residues. The germline gives CDR1 SEHNR, CDR2 FQNEAQ (reference sequence). Written as DNA, the CDR3 is TGTGCCAGCAGCTTATTCCTAGCGGGAACCACCGGGGAGCTGTTTTTT. Translated, it gives CASSLFLAGTTGELFF.

In DNA form, the CDR3 reads TGTGCCAGCAGCGGGTCCGAACAGGGGAATTCACCCCTCCACTTT. Protein product: CASSGSEQGNSPLHF. The chain is built from TRBV9 and TRBJ1-6; 7 bases match TRBD1. V was clipped by 3 bases and J by 7 bases; unmatched bases: 7. CDR3 length: 15 residues. Germline V gene data show CDR1 as SGDLS and CDR2 as YYNGEE.

This rearrangement joins TRBV7-2 to TRBJ2-5; the match to TRBD2 covers 9 bases. This CDR3 contains 16 residues. Trimming cost V 6 bases and J 4 bases; bases outside gene matches: 12. CDR1 is SGHTA, CDR2 FQGNSA, per germline. The CDR3 is CASSSRVAGARETQYF. In nucleotides, the CDR3 is TGTGCCAGCAGTTCGAGGGTAGCGGGAGCCCGAGAGACCCAGTACTTC. Based on the CDR3 plus reference TRBV7-2 and TRBJ2-5, the full variable domain is GAGVSQSPSNKVTEKGKDVELRCDPISGHTALYWYRQSLGQGLEFLIYFQGNSAPDKSGLPSDRFSAERTGGSVSTLTIQRTQQEDSAVYLCASSSRVAGARETQYFGPGTRLLVL.

This chain connects TRBV10-3 to TRBJ1-2, with a weak D call TRBD1 (6 bases). V was clipped by 6 bases and J by 2 bases, with 10 bases between them. Germline V gene sequence: CDR1 ENHRY, CDR2 SYGVKD. The CDR3 is 13 amino acids. In nucleotides, the CDR3 is TGTGCCATCAGCCGGGACAAGAACTATGGCTACACCTTC. It encodes CAISRDKNYGYTF.